The clone carrying this TCR beta chain was counted at least ten times. V was cut by 0 bases and J by 0 bases, with 8 bases left in between. The germline V gene has CDR1 DFQATT and CDR2 SNEGSKA (reference sequence). This CDR3 comprises 14 residues. The sample belongs to a study of spatial heterogeneity in lung cancer. TCRdb independently ran MiXCR on the 5' RACE reads; one entry per CDR3 protein. This sample has some 83,000 distinct CDR3 sequences; under 8.5% occur once, and the top ten carry about 7%. Sample time point: sample taken at primary tumor resection. The source was PBMCs, collected at surgery. The chain carries TRBV20-1 and TRBJ1-1; weak D call: TRBD1 (5 bases). The receptor's source is a male donor with early-stage non-small cell lung cancer. CDR3 DNA: TGCAGTGCTAGAGAGGGACCCCTGAACACTGAAGCTTTCTTT. Its translation: CSAREGPLNTEAFF.